The present entry profiles one TCR beta chain with its context. Other DNA sequences from this sample encode an identical CDR3 as well. The data were taken from a study of shared clonotypes between healthy human individuals. Using immunoSEQ multiplex PCR, the repertoire was profiled, and TCRdb retains in-frame clones only, with some absent. The sample includes roughly 2 million clones, nearly 97% of them seen just once. The origin of this receptor is a man aged 18-30 years in good health. Material for sequencing was naive CD4+ T cells sorted from blood. Subset in this sample: CD45RA+ positively selected.

In DNA form, the CDR3 reads TGTGCCAGCAGCCCACCAGGGGCCGGGGAGCTGTTTTTT. This codes for CASSPPGAGELFF. V is TRBV7-2 and J is TRBJ2-2; the D gene is possibly TRBD1 (6 bases). The V gene's germline CDR1 is SGHTA and CDR2 FQGNSA. V lost 5 bases and J lost 6, with 10 bases in between. The CDR3 covers 13 residues.